A single sample gave rise to the 10 T cell receptor beta chains below, sequenced in a study of blood T cell repertoires in COVID-19. TCRdb's table, derived via immunoSEQ multiplex PCR, lists solely in-frame clones and lacks some. The sample consists of about 330,000 clones, approximately 88% of them appearing once. The sample comprised peripheral blood. The receptors shown here come from a woman in her forties or fifties with active or convalescent COVID-19.

The chain couples TRBV6-2 or TRBV6-3 to TRBJ2-5; a possible D gene is TRBD2 (6 bases). The germline V gene has CDR1 MNHEY and CDR2 SVGEGT. Trimming left V 0 bases short and J 5 bases short, with 19 bases between. This CDR3 is 17 amino acids long. The CDR3 DNA reads as TGTGCCAGCAGTTACTCGCCCCTGGCTAGCGCGGGTGAGACCCAGTACTTC. Translated: CASSYSPLASAGETQYF.

The chain combines TRBV6-5 with TRBJ2-7; tentatively, D is TRBD1 (6 bases). With 4 bases removed from V and 0 bases from J, the gap between germline ends came to 7 bases. Germline CDR1 MNHEY, CDR2 SVGAGI. The CDR3 covers 13 residues. The CDR3 spells CASSSDSSYEQYF. In DNA form, the CDR3 reads TGTGCCAGCAGTTCGGACAGCTCCTACGAGCAGTACTTC.

The J gene is TRBJ1-1, the V gene TRBV18; 8 bases are shared with TRBD1. V lost 3 bases to trimming and J lost 3 bases; unmatched junction nucleotides: 6. CDR3 length equals 15 residues. Looked up from germline, CDR1 is KGHSH and CDR2 is LQKENI. CDR3 residues: CASSPRADRDTEAFF. The CDR3 DNA sequence: TGTGCCAGCTCACCTCGGGCGGACAGGGACACTGAAGCTTTCTTT.

The chain uses TRBV18 and TRBJ1-1, with 7 bases matching TRBD1. With V trimmed by 2 bases and J by 1 base, 10 bases remained unmatched. CDR1 and CDR2 from the germline V gene are KGHSH and LQKENI. CDR3 length: 17 residues. The CDR3 DNA reads TGTGCCAGCTCACCAATCAAGGGGGCAAAGGAGAACACTGAAGCTTTCTTT. Its translation: CASSPIKGAKENTEAFF.

The chain has TRBV6-5 and TRBJ2-2; tentatively, D is TRBD2 (5 bases). Germline V gene lookup returns CDR1 MNHEY and CDR2 SVGAGI. The CDR3 runs to 12 residues. The V end was cut by 8 bases, the J end by 7 bases, with 11 bases between. CDR3 nucleotide sequence: TGTGCCAGCGGTAGAGGAGGCGGGGAGCTGTTTTTT. Its translation: CASGRGGGELFF.

V usage is TRBV10-2 and J usage is TRBJ1-5; tentative D call: TRBD1 (6 bases). The CDR3 is 14 residues long. Trimming stripped 3 bases from V and 6 bases from J, with 12 bases between. CDR1 is WSHSY and CDR2 is SAAADI in the germline V gene. The CDR3 here is CASSEGGVVQPQHF. Written as DNA, the CDR3 is TGCGCCAGCAGTGAAGGGGGTGTAGTTCAGCCCCAGCATTTT.

This chain uses TRBV30 with TRBJ1-1; D may be TRBD1 (5 bases). This CDR3 region has 13 residues. Germline V lookup: CDR1 GTSNPN, CDR2 SVGIG (reference sequence). The V and J ends lost 2 bases and 6 bases respectively, with 13 bases between them. CDR3 in amino acids: CAWSPGSFSEAFF. The CDR3 region has the DNA TGTGCCTGGAGTCCAGGGTCGTTTTCTGAAGCTTTCTTT.

This clone appeared a few times. The chain joins TRBV5-1 to TRBJ2-3, with D possibly being TRBD2 (5 bases). V gave up 5 bases and J gave up 3 bases, with 7 bases separating them. The CDR3 is 12 amino acids. Germline CDR1 SGHRS, CDR2 YFSETQ. CDR3 loop: CASRLETDTQYF. The CDR3 DNA is TGCGCCAGCAGACTAGAGACAGATACGCAGTATTTT.

This chain links TRBV19 with TRBJ1-4; 9 positions agree with TRBD1. CDR1 and CDR2 (germline): LNHDA, SQIVND (reference sequence). This CDR3 is 15 amino acids long. V lost 5 bases to trimming and J lost 5 bases; unmatched junction nucleotides: 6. The CDR3 nucleotides are TGTGCCAGTAGTCCGACCGGGACAGGGAATGAAAAACTGTTTTTT. It codes for CASSPTGTGNEKLFF.

The chain links TRBV5-1 to TRBJ2-1, with 10 bases aligning to TRBD1. J was trimmed by 6 bases and V by 4 bases; bases with no gene match: 16. The CDR3 consists of 18 residues. Germline CDR1 SGHRS, CDR2 YFSETQ. The chain's CDR3 is CASSPVPGQGPATNEQFF. The CDR3 region has the DNA TGCGCCAGCAGCCCGGTCCCGGGACAGGGGCCGGCCACCAATGAGCAGTTCTTC.